This entry lists 10 T cell receptor beta chains sequenced from one sample in a study of PD-1 blockade in classical Hodgkin lymphoma. Measured with immunoSEQ multiplex PCR; TCRdb has only the in-frame clones, and not every one. Among 34,000 or so clones listed, about four fifths were seen once. As for time point: cycle 4 day 1 (C4D1), after less than 7 weeks of nivolumab. Relapses following autologous stem cell transplantation were seen in all patients, with brentuximab vedotin exposure varying. The sequenced sample was peripheral blood mononuclear cells (PBMCs), obtained before the fourth cycle of nivolumab. The receptors were gathered from a human donor with classical Hodgkin lymphoma.

The rearrangement uses TRBV7-2 and TRBJ2-1, with D unresolved. CDR3 size: 16 residues. Trimming shortened V by 5 bases and J by 7 bases, and 21 bases separated the two germline ends. Germline-derived CDR1 and CDR2 are SGHTA and FQGNSA. CDR3 sequence (DNA): TGTGCCAGCAGCCCCGCTCTGCGCAGTGTATGGAATGAGCAGTTCTTC. This codes for CASSPALRSVWNEQFF.

Judged by abundance, this clone is medium-sized. J is TRBJ1-2 and V is TRBV5-5; 9 bases are a match to TRBD1. The CDR3 has 17 amino acids. CDR1 is SGHKS, CDR2 YYEKEE, per germline (reference sequence). The junction had 12 bases not matched to a gene; V was cut back by 0 bases and J by 6 bases. CDR3: CASSLGDRGLEDDGYTF. The CDR3 coding sequence is TGTGCCAGCAGCTTGGGAGACAGGGGGTTAGAAGACGATGGCTACACCTTC.

The chain carries TRBV29-1 and TRBJ2-3; D uncertain. Trimming shortened V by 3 bases and J by 4 bases, and 8 bases separated the two germline ends. There are 12 residues in the CDR3. From germline, CDR1 is SQVTM and CDR2 ANQGSEA. DNA for the CDR3: TGCAGCGTTGATCGGGTCGCAGATACGCAGTATTTT. Translated, it gives CSVDRVADTQYF.

This chain uses TRBV18 with TRBJ1-5; D gene ambiguous. This CDR3 has 16 residues. Germline V gene lookup returns CDR1 KGHSH and CDR2 LQKENI. Deletions cut 3 bases from V and 0 bases from J, with 12 bases between. This CDR3 reads CASSPLGGISNQPQHF. The DNA of the CDR3 is TGTGCCAGCTCACCGCTCGGAGGGATTAGCAATCAGCCCCAGCATTTT.

The rearrangement joins TRBV9 to TRBJ2-5; D is possibly TRBD2 (5 bases). Germline V gene sequence: CDR1 SGDLS, CDR2 YYNGEE. V shed 3 bases and J shed 3 bases, with 12 bases lying between them. This CDR3 comprises 14 residues. CDR3: CASSGRDYKETQYF. DNA of the CDR3: TGTGCCAGCAGCGGCCGGGATTATAAAGAGACCCAGTACTTC.

This chain joins TRBV2 and TRBJ2-5; 8 bases fit TRBD2. The germline V gene has CDR1 SNHLY and CDR2 FYNNEI. V shed 5 bases, J shed 5 bases, and the junction held 10 bases outside the gene matches. The CDR3 is 15 residues long. In DNA, the CDR3 is TGTGCCAGCAGTCCACGGAGCGGGAGTGGGGAGACCCAGTACTTC. This encodes CASSPRSGSGETQYF.

The chain couples TRBV19 to TRBJ2-2, with D uncertain. V was pared by 3 bases and J by 7 bases, with 6 bases between. CDR3 size: 12 residues. Germline V gives CDR1 LNHDA, CDR2 SQIVND (reference sequence). CDR3 loop: CASSIGIGELFF. CDR3 nucleotides: TGTGCCAGTAGTATTGGTATCGGGGAGCTGTTTTTT.

The rearrangement joins TRBV7-8 to TRBJ2-3; TRBD1 matches at 9 bases. J lost 1 base, V lost 5 bases, and 4 bases had no gene match. Germline lookup yields CDR1 SGHVS and CDR2 FQNEAQ. CDR3 length: 15 amino acids. The chain's CDR3 is CASSARQGGTDTQYF. DNA of the CDR3: TGTGCCAGCAGCGCCCGACAGGGGGGCACAGATACGCAGTATTTT.

The V and J genes are TRBV5-1 and TRBJ1-1; no firm D call. Germline loops: CDR1 SGHRS, CDR2 YFSETQ. Trimming stripped 0 bases from V and 1 base from J, with 13 bases between. The CDR3 loop spans 16 amino acids. The CDR3 DNA reads TGCGCCAGCAGCTTGGGTAGGGCCATGGGGAACACTGAAGCTTTCTTT. Translating gives CASSLGRAMGNTEAFF.

The chain carries TRBV6-1 and TRBJ1-4; no clear D gene. Germline-derived CDR1 and CDR2 are MNHNS and SASEGT. The CDR3 is 13 amino acids. The V end was cut by 11 bases, the J end by 0 bases, with 10 bases between. CDR3 nucleotides: TGTGCCTGCCGACAATCAACTAATGAAAAACTGTTTTTT. Translation: CACRQSTNEKLFF.